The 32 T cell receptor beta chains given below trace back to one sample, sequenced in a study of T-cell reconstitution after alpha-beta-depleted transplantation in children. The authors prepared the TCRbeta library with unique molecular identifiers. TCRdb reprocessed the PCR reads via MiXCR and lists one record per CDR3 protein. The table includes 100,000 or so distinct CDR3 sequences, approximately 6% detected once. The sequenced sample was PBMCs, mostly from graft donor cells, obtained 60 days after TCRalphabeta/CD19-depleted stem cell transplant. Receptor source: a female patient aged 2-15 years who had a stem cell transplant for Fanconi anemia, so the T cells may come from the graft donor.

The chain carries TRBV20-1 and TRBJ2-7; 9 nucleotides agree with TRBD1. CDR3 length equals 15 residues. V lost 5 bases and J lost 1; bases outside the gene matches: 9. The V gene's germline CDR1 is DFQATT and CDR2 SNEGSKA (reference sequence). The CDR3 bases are TGCAGTGCTTACAGGGGGCTACATTATTCCTACGAGCAGTACTTC. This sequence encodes CSAYRGLHYSYEQYF.

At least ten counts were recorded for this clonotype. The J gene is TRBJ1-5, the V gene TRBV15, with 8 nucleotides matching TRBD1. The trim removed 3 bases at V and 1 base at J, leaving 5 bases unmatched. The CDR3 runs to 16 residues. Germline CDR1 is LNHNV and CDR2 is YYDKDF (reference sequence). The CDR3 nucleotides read TGTGCCACCAGCAGGCTAAACAGGGGGAGCAATCAGCCCCAGCATTTT. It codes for CATSRLNRGSNQPQHF.

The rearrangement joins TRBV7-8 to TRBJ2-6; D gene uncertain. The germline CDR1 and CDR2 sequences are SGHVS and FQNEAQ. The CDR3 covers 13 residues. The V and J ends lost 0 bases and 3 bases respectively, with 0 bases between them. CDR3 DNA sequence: TGTGCCAGCAGCTTAGCTGGGGCCAACGTCCTGACTTTC. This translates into CASSLAGANVLTF.

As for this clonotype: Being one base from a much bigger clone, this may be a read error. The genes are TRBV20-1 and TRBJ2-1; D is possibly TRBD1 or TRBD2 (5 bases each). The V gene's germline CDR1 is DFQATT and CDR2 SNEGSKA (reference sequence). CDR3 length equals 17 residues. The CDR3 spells CCARHGEGLAAYNEQFF. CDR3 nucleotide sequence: TGCTGTGCTAGACATGGAGAGGGGCTAGCCGCATACAATGAGCAGTTCTTC.

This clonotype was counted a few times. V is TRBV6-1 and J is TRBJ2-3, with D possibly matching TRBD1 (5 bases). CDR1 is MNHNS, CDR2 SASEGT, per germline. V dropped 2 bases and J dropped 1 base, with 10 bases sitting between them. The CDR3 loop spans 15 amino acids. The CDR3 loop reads CASSEQGGRTDTQYF. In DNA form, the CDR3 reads TGTGCCAGCAGTGAACAGGGCGGCCGCACAGATACGCAGTATTTT.

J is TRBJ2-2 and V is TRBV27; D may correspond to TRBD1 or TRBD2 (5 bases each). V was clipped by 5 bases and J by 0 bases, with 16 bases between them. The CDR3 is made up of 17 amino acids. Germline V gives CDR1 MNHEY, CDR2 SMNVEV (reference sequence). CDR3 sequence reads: CASSQLPGTPNTGELFF. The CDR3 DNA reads TGTGCCAGCAGTCAACTTCCCGGGACCCCGAACACCGGGGAGCTGTTTTTT.

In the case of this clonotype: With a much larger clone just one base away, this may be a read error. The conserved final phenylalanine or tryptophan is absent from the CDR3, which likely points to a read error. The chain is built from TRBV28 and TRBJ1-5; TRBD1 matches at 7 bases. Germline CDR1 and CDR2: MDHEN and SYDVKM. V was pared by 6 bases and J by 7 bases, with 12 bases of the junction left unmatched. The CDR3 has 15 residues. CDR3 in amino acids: CASSPPRQGRQPQHC. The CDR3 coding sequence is TGTGCCAGCAGCCCACCAAGACAGGGCAGACAGCCCCAGCATTGT.

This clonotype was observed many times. The CDR3 reads CASSQAPISYEQYF. As DNA, the CDR3 is TGTGCCAGCAGCCAAGCGCCCATATCCTACGAGCAGTACTTC. The chain has TRBV3-1 and TRBJ2-7; the D is unclear. This CDR3 contains 14 residues. Trimming removed 1 base at V and 1 base at J, with 8 bases between. Germline V CDR1 and CDR2: LGHDT, YNNKEL (reference sequence).

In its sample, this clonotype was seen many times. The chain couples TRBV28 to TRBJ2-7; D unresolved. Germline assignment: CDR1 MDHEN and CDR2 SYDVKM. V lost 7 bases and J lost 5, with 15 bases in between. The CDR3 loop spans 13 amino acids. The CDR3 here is CASTPSARNEQYF. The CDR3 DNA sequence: TGTGCCAGCACCCCTTCGGCTAGGAACGAGCAGTACTTC.

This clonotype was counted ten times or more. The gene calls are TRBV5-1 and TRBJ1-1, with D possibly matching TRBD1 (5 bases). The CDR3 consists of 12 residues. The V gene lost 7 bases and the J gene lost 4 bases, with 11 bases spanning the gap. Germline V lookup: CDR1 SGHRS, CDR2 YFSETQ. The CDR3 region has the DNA TGCGCCAGCTCCAGGGAAGGCACTGAAGCTTTCTTT. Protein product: CASSREGTEAFF.

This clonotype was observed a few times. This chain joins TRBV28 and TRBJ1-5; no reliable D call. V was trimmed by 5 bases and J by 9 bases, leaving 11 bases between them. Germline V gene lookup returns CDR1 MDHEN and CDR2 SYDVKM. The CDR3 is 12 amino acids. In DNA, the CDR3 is TGTGCCAGCAGTCTCCGAGCGTGGCCCCAGCATTTT. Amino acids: CASSLRAWPQHF. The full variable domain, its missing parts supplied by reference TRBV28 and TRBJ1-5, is DVKVTQSSRYLVKRTGEKVFLECVQDMDHENMFWYRQDPGLGLRLIYFSYDVKMKEKGDIPEGYSVSREKKERFSLILESASTNQTSMYLCASSLRAWPQHFGDGTRLSIL.

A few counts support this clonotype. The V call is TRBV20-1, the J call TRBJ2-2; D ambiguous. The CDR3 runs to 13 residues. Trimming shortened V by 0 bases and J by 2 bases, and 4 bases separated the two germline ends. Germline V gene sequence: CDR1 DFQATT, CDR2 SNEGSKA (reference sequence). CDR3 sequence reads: CSARDPNTGELFF. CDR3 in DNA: TGCAGTGCTAGAGATCCCAACACCGGGGAGCTGTTTTTT.

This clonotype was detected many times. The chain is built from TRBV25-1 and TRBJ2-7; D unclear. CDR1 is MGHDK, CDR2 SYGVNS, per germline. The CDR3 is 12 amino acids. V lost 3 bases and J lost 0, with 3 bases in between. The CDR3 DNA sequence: TGTGCCAGCAGTGATCTCTCCTACGAGCAGTACTTC. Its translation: CASSDLSYEQYF.

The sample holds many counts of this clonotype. CDR3 nucleotide sequence: TGTGCCAGCAGCCAAGATCTCGGCGGGGGGGGGAATCAAGAGACCCAGTACTTC. Protein: CASSQDLGGGGNQETQYF. The rearrangement joins TRBV4-2 to TRBJ2-5, with 9 bases fitting TRBD2. Germline CDR1 is LGHNA and CDR2 is YNFKEQ. The CDR3 runs to 18 residues. The J segment lost 2 bases and the V segment lost 0 bases, leaving 10 bases of the junction unmatched.

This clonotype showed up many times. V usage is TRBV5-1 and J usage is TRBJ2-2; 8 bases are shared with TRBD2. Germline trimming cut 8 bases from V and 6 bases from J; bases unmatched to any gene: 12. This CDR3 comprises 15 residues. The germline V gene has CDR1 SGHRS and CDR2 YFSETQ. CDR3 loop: CASESRAGAPGELFF. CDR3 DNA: TGCGCCAGTGAATCAAGAGCGGGGGCCCCCGGGGAGCTGTTTTTT.

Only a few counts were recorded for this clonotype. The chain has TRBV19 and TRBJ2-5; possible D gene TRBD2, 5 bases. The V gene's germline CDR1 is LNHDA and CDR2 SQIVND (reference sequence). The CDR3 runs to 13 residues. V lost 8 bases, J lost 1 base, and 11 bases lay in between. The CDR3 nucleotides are TGTGCCAGTGCGGGTCGGACCCAAGAGACCCAGTACTTC. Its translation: CASAGRTQETQYF. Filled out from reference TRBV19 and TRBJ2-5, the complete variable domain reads DGGITQSPKYLFRKEGQNVTLSCEQNLNHDAMYWYRQDPGQGLRLIYYSQIVNDFQKGDIAEGYSVSREKKESFPLTVTSAQKNPTAFYLCASAGRTQETQYFGPGTRLLVL.

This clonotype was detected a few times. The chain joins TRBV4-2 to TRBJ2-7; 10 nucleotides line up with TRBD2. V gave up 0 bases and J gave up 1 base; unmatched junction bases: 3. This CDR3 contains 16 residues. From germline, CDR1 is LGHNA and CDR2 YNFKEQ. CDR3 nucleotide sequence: TGTGCCAGCAGCCAAGATAGCGGGGGGCTTTCCTACGAGCAGTACTTC. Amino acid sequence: CASSQDSGGLSYEQYF.

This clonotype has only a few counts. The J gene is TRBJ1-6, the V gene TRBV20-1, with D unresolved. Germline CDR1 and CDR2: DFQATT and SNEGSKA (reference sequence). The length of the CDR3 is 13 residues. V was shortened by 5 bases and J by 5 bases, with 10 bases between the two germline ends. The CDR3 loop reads CSAGPGNNSPLHF. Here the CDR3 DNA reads TGCAGTGCTGGCCCGGGGAATAATTCACCCCTCCACTTT.

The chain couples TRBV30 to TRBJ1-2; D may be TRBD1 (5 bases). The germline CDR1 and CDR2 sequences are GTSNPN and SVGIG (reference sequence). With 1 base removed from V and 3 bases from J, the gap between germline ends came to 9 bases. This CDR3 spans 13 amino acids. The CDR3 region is CAWSEGRHYGYTF. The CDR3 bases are TGTGCCTGGAGTGAGGGGAGACACTATGGCTACACCTTC.

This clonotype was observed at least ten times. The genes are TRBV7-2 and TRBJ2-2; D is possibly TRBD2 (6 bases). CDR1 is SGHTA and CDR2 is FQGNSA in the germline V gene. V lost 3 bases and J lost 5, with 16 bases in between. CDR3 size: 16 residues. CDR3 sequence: CASSFSRGGVTGELFF. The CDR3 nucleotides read TGTGCCAGCAGCTTCTCGCGGGGCGGGGTGACCGGGGAGCTGTTTTTT.

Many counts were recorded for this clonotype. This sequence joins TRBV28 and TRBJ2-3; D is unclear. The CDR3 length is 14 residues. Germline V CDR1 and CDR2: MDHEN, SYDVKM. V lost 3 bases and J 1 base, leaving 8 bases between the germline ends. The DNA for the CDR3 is TGTGCCAGCAGTTTTCCGCTACGCACAGATACGCAGTATTTT. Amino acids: CASSFPLRTDTQYF.

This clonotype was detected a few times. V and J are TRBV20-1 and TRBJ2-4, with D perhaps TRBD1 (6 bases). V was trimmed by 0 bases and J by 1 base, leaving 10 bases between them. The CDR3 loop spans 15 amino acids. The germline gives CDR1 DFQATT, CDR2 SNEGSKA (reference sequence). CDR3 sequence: CSARDRGLAKNIQYF. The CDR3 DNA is TGCAGTGCTAGAGACAGGGGTCTTGCCAAAAACATTCAGTACTTC.

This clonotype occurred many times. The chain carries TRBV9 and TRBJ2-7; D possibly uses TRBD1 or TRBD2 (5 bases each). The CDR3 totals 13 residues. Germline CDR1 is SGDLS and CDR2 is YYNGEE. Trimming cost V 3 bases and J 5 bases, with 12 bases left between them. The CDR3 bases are TGTGCCAGCAGCGCCCAATGGGGGAACGAGCAGTACTTC. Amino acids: CASSAQWGNEQYF.

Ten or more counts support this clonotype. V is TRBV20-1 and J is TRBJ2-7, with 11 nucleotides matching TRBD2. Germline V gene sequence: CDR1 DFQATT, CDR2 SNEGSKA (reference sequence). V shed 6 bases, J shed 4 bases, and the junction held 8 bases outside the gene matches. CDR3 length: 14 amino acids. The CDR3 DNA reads TGCAGTGCCAATCCGGGACTAGCGGTATACGAGCAGTACTTC. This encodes CSANPGLAVYEQYF.

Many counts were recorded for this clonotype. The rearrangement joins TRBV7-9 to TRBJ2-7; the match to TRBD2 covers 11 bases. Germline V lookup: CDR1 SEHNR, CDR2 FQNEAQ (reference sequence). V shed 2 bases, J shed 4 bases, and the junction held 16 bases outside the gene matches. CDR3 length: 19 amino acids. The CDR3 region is CASSLTPLAGVVFGYEQYF. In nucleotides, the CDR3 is TGTGCCAGCAGCTTAACCCCACTAGCGGGAGTCGTTTTCGGGTACGAGCAGTACTTC.

CDR3 region: CASSPAGDYGYTF. In DNA, the CDR3 is TGCGCCAGCAGCCCAGCAGGGGACTATGGCTACACCTTC. The chain has TRBV5-1 and TRBJ1-2; TRBD1 might be the D (6 bases). Trimming took off 4 bases at V and 3 bases at J, with 10 bases between the two ends. The CDR3 totals 13 residues. The germline CDR1 and CDR2 sequences are SGHRS and YFSETQ.

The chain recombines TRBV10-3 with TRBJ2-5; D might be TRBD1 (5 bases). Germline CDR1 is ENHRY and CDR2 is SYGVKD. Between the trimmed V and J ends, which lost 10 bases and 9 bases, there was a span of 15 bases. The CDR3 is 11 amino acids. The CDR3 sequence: CATRLGAAQYF. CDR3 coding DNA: TGTGCCACCAGGCTAGGGGCGGCCCAGTACTTC.

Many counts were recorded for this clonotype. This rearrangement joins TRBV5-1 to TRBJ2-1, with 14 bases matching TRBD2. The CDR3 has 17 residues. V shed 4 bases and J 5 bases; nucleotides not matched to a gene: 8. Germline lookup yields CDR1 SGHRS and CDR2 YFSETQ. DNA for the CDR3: TGCGCCAGCAGCAAGGGACTAGCGGGGGCCGGCCACAATGAGCAGTTCTTC. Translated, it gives CASSKGLAGAGHNEQFF.

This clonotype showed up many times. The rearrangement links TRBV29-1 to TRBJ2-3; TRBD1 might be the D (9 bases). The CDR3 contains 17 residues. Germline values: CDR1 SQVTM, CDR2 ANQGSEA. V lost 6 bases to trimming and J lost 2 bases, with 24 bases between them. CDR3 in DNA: TGCAGCGTCGCCACAGGGGGCGCAGCGGGGGCCACAGATACGCAGTATTTT. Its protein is CSVATGGAAGATDTQYF.

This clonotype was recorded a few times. Written as DNA, the CDR3 is TGTGCCACCAGTCTTGCTAGCGGGAGCCATATTATCGATGAGCAGTTCTTC. Amino acids: CATSLASGSHIIDEQFF. The V gene is TRBV24-1, the J gene TRBJ2-1, with TRBD2 matching 10 bases. The CDR3 is made up of 17 amino acids. The germline V gene encodes CDR1 KGHDR and CDR2 SFDVKD. Trimming took 6 bases from V and 8 from J; bases not matched to a gene: 15.

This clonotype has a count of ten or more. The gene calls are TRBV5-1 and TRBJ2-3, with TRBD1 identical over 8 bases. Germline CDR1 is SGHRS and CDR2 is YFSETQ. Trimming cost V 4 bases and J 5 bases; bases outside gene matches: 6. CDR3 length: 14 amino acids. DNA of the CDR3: TGCGCCAGCAGCGCAGGGGGCTTGGGAGATACGCAGTATTTT. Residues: CASSAGGLGDTQYF.

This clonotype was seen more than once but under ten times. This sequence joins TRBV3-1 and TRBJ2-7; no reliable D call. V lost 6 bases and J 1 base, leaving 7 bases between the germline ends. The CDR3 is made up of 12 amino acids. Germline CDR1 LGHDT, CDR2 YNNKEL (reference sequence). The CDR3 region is CASSMLSYEQYF. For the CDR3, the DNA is TGTGCCAGCAGTATGTTATCCTACGAGCAGTACTTC.